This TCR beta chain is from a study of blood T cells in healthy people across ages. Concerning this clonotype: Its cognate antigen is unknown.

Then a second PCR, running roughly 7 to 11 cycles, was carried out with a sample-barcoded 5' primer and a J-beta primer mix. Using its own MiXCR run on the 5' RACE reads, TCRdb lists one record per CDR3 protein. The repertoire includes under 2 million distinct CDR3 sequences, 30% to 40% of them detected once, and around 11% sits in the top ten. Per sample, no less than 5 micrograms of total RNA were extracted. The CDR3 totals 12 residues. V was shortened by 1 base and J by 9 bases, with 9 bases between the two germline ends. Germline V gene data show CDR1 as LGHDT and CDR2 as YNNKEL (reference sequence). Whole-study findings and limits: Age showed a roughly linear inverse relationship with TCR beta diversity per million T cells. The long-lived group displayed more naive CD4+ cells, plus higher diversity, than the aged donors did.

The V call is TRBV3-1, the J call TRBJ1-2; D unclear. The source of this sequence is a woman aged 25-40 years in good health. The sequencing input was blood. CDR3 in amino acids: CASSQADFSYTF. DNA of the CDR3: TGTGCCAGCAGCCAAGCGGATTTTAGCTACACCTTC.